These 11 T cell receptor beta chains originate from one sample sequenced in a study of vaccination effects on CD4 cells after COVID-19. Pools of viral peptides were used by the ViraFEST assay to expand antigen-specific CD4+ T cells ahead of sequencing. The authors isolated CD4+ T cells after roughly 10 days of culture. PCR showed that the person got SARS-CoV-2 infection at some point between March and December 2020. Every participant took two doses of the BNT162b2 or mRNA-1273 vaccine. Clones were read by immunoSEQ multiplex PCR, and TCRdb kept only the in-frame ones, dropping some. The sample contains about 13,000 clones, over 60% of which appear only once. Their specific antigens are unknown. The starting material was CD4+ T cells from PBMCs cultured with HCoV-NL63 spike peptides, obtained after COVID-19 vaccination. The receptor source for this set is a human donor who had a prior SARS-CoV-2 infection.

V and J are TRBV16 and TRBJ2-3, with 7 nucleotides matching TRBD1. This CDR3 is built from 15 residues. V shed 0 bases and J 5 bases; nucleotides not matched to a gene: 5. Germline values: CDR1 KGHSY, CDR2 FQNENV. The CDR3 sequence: CASSQSRAGGDTQYF. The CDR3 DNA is TGTGCCAGCAGCCAATCTCGGGCAGGGGGAGATACGCAGTATTTT.

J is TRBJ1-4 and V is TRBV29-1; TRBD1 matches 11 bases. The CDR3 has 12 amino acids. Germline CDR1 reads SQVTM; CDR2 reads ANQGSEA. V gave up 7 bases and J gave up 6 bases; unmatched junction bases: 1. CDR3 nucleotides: TGCAGCGGGGGACAGGGGGATGAAAAACTGTTTTTT. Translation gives CSGGQGDEKLFF.

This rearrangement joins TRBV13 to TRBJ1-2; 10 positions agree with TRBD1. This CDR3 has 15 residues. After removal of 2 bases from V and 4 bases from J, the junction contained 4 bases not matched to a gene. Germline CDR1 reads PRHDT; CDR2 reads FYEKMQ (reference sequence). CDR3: CASSLRRTGGYGYTF. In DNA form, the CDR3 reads TGTGCCAGCAGCTTACGAAGGACAGGGGGCTATGGCTACACCTTC.

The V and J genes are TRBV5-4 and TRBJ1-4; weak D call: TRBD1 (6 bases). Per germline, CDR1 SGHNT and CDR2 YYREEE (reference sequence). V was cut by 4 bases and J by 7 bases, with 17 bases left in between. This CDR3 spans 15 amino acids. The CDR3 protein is CASSRRQAGGEKLFF. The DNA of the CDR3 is TGTGCCAGCAGCCGGAGACAGGCAGGAGGTGAAAAACTGTTTTTT.

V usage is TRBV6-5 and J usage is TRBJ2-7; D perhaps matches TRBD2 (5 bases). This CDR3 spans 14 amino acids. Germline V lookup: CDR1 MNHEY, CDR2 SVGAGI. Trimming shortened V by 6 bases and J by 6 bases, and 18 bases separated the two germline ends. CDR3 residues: CASSSGGEAGEQYF. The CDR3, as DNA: TGTGCCAGCAGCTCTGGTGGTGAGGCGGGCGAGCAGTACTTC.

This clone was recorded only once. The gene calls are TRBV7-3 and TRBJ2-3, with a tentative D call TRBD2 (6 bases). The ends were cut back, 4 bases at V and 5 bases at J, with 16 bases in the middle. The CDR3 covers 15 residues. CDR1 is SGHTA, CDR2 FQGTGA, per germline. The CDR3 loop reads CASSSGTGSGDTQYF. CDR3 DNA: TGTGCCAGCAGCTCCGGGACTGGGTCGGGAGATACGCAGTATTTT.

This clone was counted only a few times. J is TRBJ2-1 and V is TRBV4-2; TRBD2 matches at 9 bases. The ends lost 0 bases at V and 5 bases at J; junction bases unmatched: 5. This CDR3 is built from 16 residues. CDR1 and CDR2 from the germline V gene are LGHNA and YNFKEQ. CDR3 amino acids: CASSQDGAGGNNEQFF. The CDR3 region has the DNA TGTGCCAGCAGCCAAGACGGAGCGGGGGGAAACAATGAGCAGTTCTTC.

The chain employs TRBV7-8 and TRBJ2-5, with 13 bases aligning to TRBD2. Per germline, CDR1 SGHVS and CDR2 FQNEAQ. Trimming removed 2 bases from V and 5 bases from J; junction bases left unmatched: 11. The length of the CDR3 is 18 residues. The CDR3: CASSLTLQLAGGPETQYF. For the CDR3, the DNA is TGTGCCAGCAGCTTAACCCTCCAACTAGCGGGGGGGCCGGAGACCCAGTACTTC.

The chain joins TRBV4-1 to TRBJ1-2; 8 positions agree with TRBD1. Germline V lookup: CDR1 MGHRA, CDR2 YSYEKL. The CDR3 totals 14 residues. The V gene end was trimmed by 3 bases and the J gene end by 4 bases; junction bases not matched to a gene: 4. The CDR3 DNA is TGCGCCAGCAGCCACCCGACAGGGGCCTATGGCTACACCTTC. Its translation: CASSHPTGAYGYTF.

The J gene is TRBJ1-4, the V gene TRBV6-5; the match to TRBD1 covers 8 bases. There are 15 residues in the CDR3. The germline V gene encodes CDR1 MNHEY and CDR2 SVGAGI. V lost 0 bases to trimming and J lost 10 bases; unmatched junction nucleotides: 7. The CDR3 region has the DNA TGTGCCAGCAGTTACTCGATCCAGGGGGCCGGAAAACTGTTTTTT. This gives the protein CASSYSIQGAGKLFF.

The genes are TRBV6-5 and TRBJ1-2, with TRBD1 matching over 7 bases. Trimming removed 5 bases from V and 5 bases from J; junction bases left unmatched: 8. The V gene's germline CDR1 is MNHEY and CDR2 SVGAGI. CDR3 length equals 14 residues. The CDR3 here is CASSPGQTLYGYTF. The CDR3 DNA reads TGTGCCAGCAGTCCGGGACAGACCCTTTATGGCTACACCTTC.